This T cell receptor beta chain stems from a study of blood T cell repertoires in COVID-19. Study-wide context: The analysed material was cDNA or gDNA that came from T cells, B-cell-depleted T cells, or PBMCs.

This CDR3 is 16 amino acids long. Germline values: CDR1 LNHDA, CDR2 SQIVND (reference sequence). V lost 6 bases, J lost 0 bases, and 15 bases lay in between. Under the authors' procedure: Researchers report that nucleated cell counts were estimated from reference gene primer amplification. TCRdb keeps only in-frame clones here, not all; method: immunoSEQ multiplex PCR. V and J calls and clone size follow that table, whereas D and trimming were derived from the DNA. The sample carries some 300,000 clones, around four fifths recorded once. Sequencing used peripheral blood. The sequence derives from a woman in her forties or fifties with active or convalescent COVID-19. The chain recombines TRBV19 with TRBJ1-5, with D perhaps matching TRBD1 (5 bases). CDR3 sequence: CASSPQVTYSNQPQHF. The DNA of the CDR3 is TGTGCCAGTAGCCCACAGGTAACCTATAGCAATCAGCCCCAGCATTTT.